These 3 T cell receptor beta chains share one sample of origin, sequenced in a study of blood T cell repertoires in COVID-19. Repertoires were generated with immunoSEQ multiplex PCR, while TCRdb's copy carries only in-frame clones and drops some. The sample shows about 85,000 clones, around 90% of them seen only once. The sample was peripheral blood. The receptors shown here come from a woman aged 80 or over with active or convalescent COVID-19.

This sequence joins TRBV30 and TRBJ1-5; TRBD1 matches 7 bases. Germline V CDR1 and CDR2: GTSNPN, SVGIG (reference sequence). Losses at the gene ends were 4 bases for V and 0 bases for J; bases not matched to a gene: 6. The length of the CDR3 is 15 residues. The CDR3 coding sequence is TGTGCCTGGAACAACAGGGGCGGTAGCAATCAGCCCCAGCATTTT. It yields the protein CAWNNRGGSNQPQHF. The variable domain in full, with the rest retrieved from reference TRBV30 and TRBJ1-5, is SQTIHQWPATLVQPVGSPLSLECTVEGTSNPNLYWYRQAAGRGLQLLFYSVGIGQISSEVPQNLSASRPQDRQFILSSKKLLLSDSGFYLCAWNNRGGSNQPQHFGDGTRLSIL.

The chain recombines TRBV5-1 with TRBJ2-1; TRBD2 agrees at 11 bases. Losses at the gene ends were 2 bases for V and 1 base for J; bases not matched to a gene: 8. The germline V gene has CDR1 SGHRS and CDR2 YFSETQ. The CDR3 has 18 amino acids. Written as DNA, the CDR3 is TGCGCCAGCAGCTTACTAGCGGGAGCGGGTGGGTCCTACAATGAGCAGTTCTTC. Its protein is CASSLLAGAGGSYNEQFF.

The rearrangement joins TRBV7-6 to TRBJ2-3, with 9 bases aligning to TRBD2. The CDR3 loop spans 16 amino acids. Germline V gives CDR1 SGHVS, CDR2 FNYEAQ. V lost 1 base and J lost 3; bases outside the gene matches: 5. CDR3 sequence reads: CASSLGAGGGTDTQYF. The CDR3 DNA sequence: TGTGCCAGCAGCTTAGGAGCGGGAGGAGGGACAGATACGCAGTATTTT.